This TCR beta chain was sequenced for a study of blood T cell repertoires in COVID-19. Generated by immunoSEQ multiplex PCR, the TCRdb table keeps only in-frame clones and is missing some. Of approximately 82,000 clones listed, about 89% are singletons. The CDR3 length is 13 residues. Germline loops: CDR1 MNHEY, CDR2 SVGEGT. Trimming took off 1 base at V and 2 bases at J, with 4 bases between the two ends. The sample taken for sequencing was PBMCs or T cells enriched from blood (not recorded which). The genes are TRBV6-2 or TRBV6-3 and TRBJ2-3, with unresolved D. This clonotype was obtained from a woman aged 45-59 years with acute COVID-19. The DNA of the CDR3 is TGTGCCAGCAGTTACTACTCCACAGATACGCAGTATTTT. Encoded protein: CASSYYSTDTQYF.